Listed below are T cell receptor beta chains from one sample, sequenced in a study of blood T cell repertoires in COVID-19. The data were produced by immunoSEQ multiplex PCR, yet TCRdb's version contains in-frame clones alone and is incomplete. The profile shows hundreds of thousands of clones, around 82% of them singletons. Specimen: peripheral blood. Every receptor here comes from a man older than 75 with acute or convalescent COVID-19. CDR3s include the opening cysteine and the closing phenylalanine or tryptophan. D genes are given only for firm matches.

TRBJ2-2 TRBD1 TRBV5-1 TGCGCCAGCAGGACAGGGAGCTACACCGGGGAGCTGTTTTTT CASRTGSYTGELFF
TRBJ2-1 TRBD2 TRBV6-5 TGTGCCAGCAGTTGGGACTATAAGAGCCCCAATGAGCAGTTCTTC CASSWDYKSPNEQFF
TRBJ2-7 TRBD2 TRBV2 TGTGCCAGCAGGTTAGCGGGAATCGACTACGAGCAGTACTTC CASRLAGIDYEQYF
TRBJ2-1 TRBD2 TRBV3-1/TRBV3-2 TGTGCCAGCAGCCAAACGGGGGGAGTGGCCTACAATGAGCAGTTCTTC CASSQTGGVAYNEQFF
TRBJ2-5 TRBD2 TRBV5-1 TGCGCCAGCAGCGTTAGCGGGAGTGAGACCCAGTACTTC CASSVSGSETQYF
TRBJ2-3 - TRBV5-1 TGCGCCAGCAGCTTGCGATACGGGTCAGATACGCAGTATTTT CASSLRYGSDTQYF
TRBJ2-6 TRBD1 TRBV16 TGTGCCAGCAGCCCAGGACAGGGTAACTCTGGGGCCAACGTCCTGACTTTC CASSPGQGNSGANVLTF
TRBJ1-1 - TRBV6-5 TGTGCCAGCGCCAACCGACAGTGGTTCGCTGAAGCTTTCTTT CASANRQWFAEAFF
TRBJ2-1 TRBD1 TRBV5-1 TGCGCCAGCAGCTTTGACAGGGGGCTCTACAATGAGCAGTTCTTC CASSFDRGLYNEQFF
TRBJ2-5 - TRBV2 TGTGCCAGCAGTGAAGCCCCACAGGGGACCCAGTACTTC CASSEAPQGTQYF